These 13 T cell receptor beta chains came from one sample sequenced in a study of cytomegalovirus exposure and HLA in healthy donors listed by TCRdb under 2017. Receptor libraries were prepared by the immunoSEQ multiplex PCR assay. The multiplex PCR relied on a mix of 60 forward primers for TCR Vbeta segments and 13 reverse primers for TCR Jbeta segments. TCRdb holds this immuneACCESS table with in-frame rearrangements only. Some clones are missing; in checked studies, unresolved V genes explain under half, and the rest has no known cause. The sample records around 200,000 clones, roughly 87% of which are singletons. The ten largest clones take up about 1.6% of the sample. The specimen was PBMCs. Receptors were obtained from a man aged 50 or older in good health and CMV-seronegative.

The V gene is TRBV7-3, the J gene TRBJ2-1; TRBD2 is a possible D gene (5 bases). The ends were cut back, 4 bases at V and 10 bases at J, with 20 bases in the middle. Looked up from germline, CDR1 is SGHTA and CDR2 is FQGTGA. There are 15 residues in the CDR3. The CDR3 spells CASSSTRTASGEQFF. The CDR3 region has the DNA TGTGCCAGCAGCTCTACTCGGACTGCATCCGGGGAGCAGTTCTTC.

The V gene is TRBV7-3, the J gene TRBJ2-5; TRBD2 agrees at 8 bases. There are 14 residues in the CDR3. Germline CDR1 SGHTA, CDR2 FQGTGA. V shed 5 bases and J 4 bases; nucleotides not matched to a gene: 6. Here the CDR3 reads CASSHGGGGETQYF. The DNA of the CDR3 is TGTGCCAGCAGCCACGGGGGGGGCGGAGAGACCCAGTACTTC.

This sequence joins TRBV4-1 and TRBJ1-2; no firm D call. Per germline, CDR1 MGHRA and CDR2 YSYEKL. This CDR3 has 14 residues. V lost 3 bases and J 4 bases, leaving 12 bases between the germline ends. The CDR3 DNA follows: TGCGCCAGCAGCCACTCAGGCCCGAGCTATGGCTACACCTTC. This sequence encodes CASSHSGPSYGYTF.

The table lists this clone with a count of one. The chain couples TRBV27 to TRBJ2-3, with TRBD2 matching over 8 bases. The CDR3 extends over 17 amino acids. Germline CDR1 and CDR2: MNHEY and SMNVEV (reference sequence). V lost 6 bases, J lost 2 bases, and 13 bases stayed unmatched. The DNA of the CDR3 is TGTGCCAGCAGGAGCGGGAGTTTGTTGAGGGCCACAGATACGCAGTATTTT. It translates to CASRSGSLLRATDTQYF.

The rearrangement joins TRBV6-6 to TRBJ1-3; possibly TRBD1 for D (5 bases). CDR1 and CDR2 (germline): MNHNY, SVGAGI (reference sequence). V was cut by 0 bases and J by 2 bases, with 11 bases left in between. The CDR3 runs to 16 residues. DNA for the CDR3: TGTGCCAGCAGTTACTCGAGACAGAGAGCTGGAAACACCATATATTTT. Translation: CASSYSRQRAGNTIYF.

The chain is built from TRBV6-1 and TRBJ2-2, with 9 bases matching TRBD2. Germline CDR1 is MNHNS and CDR2 is SASEGT. The CDR3 is 15 residues long. The trim removed 5 bases at V and 6 bases at J, leaving 7 bases unmatched. The CDR3 nucleotides read TGTGCCAGCAGTACCGGCGGGGGGGCGTCCGGGGAGCTGTTTTTT. Amino acids: CASSTGGGASGELFF.

The chain employs TRBV5-1 and TRBJ1-1; 10 positions match TRBD1. With V trimmed by 5 bases and J by 4 bases, 8 bases remained unmatched. The CDR3 sequence is 15 residues long. From germline, CDR1 is SGHRS and CDR2 YFSETQ. The CDR3 DNA follows: TGCGCCAGCAGTTACCGGGACAGGGGTAGCACTGAAGCTTTCTTT. Translated, it gives CASSYRDRGSTEAFF. Complete variable domain (other parts from reference TRBV5-1 and TRBJ1-1): KAGVTQTPRYLIKTRGQQVTLSCSPISGHRSVSWYQQTPGQGLQFLFEYFSETQRNKGNFPGRFSGRQFSNSRSEMNVSTLELGDSALYLCASSYRDRGSTEAFFGQGTRLTVV.

The chain combines TRBV6-5 with TRBJ1-6, with D uncertain. This CDR3 spans 16 amino acids. CDR1 is MNHEY and CDR2 is SVGAGI in the germline V gene. The germline V and J ends were trimmed by 2 bases and 0 bases, with 8 bases remaining between them. The CDR3 bases are TGTGCCAGCAGTTACGGGCAGAGCTCCTATAATTCACCCCTCCACTTT. It translates to CASSYGQSSYNSPLHF.

This rearrangement joins TRBV29-1 to TRBJ2-2, with 7 bases aligning to TRBD1. The CDR3 covers 14 residues. Germline CDR1 SQVTM, CDR2 ANQGSEA. With 5 bases clipped from V and 3 bases from J, the junction kept 6 bases outside the gene matches. The CDR3 is CSVRPQGDTGELFF. CDR3 in DNA: TGCAGCGTTAGGCCCCAGGGGGACACCGGGGAGCTGTTTTTT.

The chain uses TRBV9 and TRBJ2-3; possibly TRBD2 for D (5 bases). V was pared by 0 bases and J by 5 bases, with 10 bases between. The CDR3 totals 14 residues. CDR1 SGDLS and CDR2 YYNGEE come from the germline V gene. For the CDR3, the DNA is TGTGCCAGCAGCGTAGGGGGAGCAGGAGATACGCAGTATTTT. Amino acid sequence: CASSVGGAGDTQYF.

This sequence joins TRBV7-8 and TRBJ2-2; a possible D gene is TRBD2 (5 bases). The ends were cut back, 5 bases at V and 4 bases at J, with 14 bases in the middle. Germline CDR1 and CDR2: SGHVS and FQNEAQ. The CDR3 contains 15 residues. This CDR3 is CASSRASAGTGELFF. The CDR3, as DNA: TGTGCCAGCAGCCGGGCGTCGGCGGGCACCGGGGAGCTGTTTTTT. Full variable domain (outside the CDR3, taken from reference TRBV7-8 and TRBJ2-2): GAGVSQSPRYKVAKRGQDVALRCDPISGHVSLFWYQQALGQGPEFLTYFQNEAQLDKSGLPSDRFFAERPEGSVSTLKIQRTQQEDSAVYLCASSRASAGTGELFFGEGSRLTVL.

This clone was picked up one time. The V gene is TRBV6-4, the J gene TRBJ2-7; 13 positions match TRBD2. The V segment lost 6 bases and the J segment 4 bases; nucleotides outside the gene matches: 3. The CDR3 is made up of 14 amino acids. CDR1 and CDR2 from the germline V gene are MRHNA and SNTAGT. Here the CDR3 reads CASRTSGGYYEQYF. The CDR3 bases are TGTGCCAGCAGGACTAGCGGGGGGTATTACGAGCAGTACTTC.

This sequence joins TRBV2 and TRBJ2-6, with TRBD1 matching over 10 bases. The CDR3 runs 15 residues. V was clipped by 9 bases and J by 3 bases; unmatched bases: 5. CDR1 is SNHLY, CDR2 FYNNEI, per germline. The CDR3 nucleotides are TGTGCCAGACGACAGGGGGCGGATGGGGCCAACGTCCTGACTTTC. This gives the protein CARRQGADGANVLTF. Supplemented by reference TRBV2 and TRBJ2-6, the full variable domain reads EPEVTQTPSHQVTQMGQEVILRCVPISNHLYFYWYRQILGQKVEFLVSFYNNEISEKSEIFDDQFSVERPDGSNFTLKIRSTKLEDSAMYFCARRQGADGANVLTFGAGSRLTVL.